Presented here are 20 T cell receptor beta chains from one specimen sequenced in a study of Ad26.COV2.S vaccination and SARS-CoV-2 variants. Produced via immunoSEQ multiplex PCR; TCRdb's table is partial and in-frame only. The repertoire holds around 340,000 clones, with roughly 90% as singletons. Treatment: some 20 received Ad26.COV2.S at low or high dose, single or two shots; roughly five received placebo; per-sample allocation not given. The study sampled participants on day 63 after the first vaccine or placebo injection. Sequencing was performed on peripheral blood, taken in a trial of Ad26.COV2.S vaccine versus placebo. The receptors derive from a person between 18 and 65 years old who received the Ad26.COV2.S COVID-19 vaccine or a placebo.

J is TRBJ1-3 and V is TRBV18; 9 nucleotides line up with TRBD1. The CDR3 is 15 amino acids. Trimming at V came to 6 bases and at J to 2 bases, leaving 5 bases not matched to a gene. Germline assignment: CDR1 KGHSH and CDR2 LQKENI. The chain's CDR3 is CASSLRQGAGNTIYF. CDR3 DNA sequence: TGTGCCAGCTCCCTTCGACAGGGGGCTGGAAACACCATATATTTT.

The chain is built from TRBV10-3 and TRBJ1-4, with TRBD1 matching 7 bases. This CDR3 contains 14 residues. CDR1 and CDR2 from the germline V gene are ENHRY and SYGVKD. Unmatched junction bases numbered 9, after V lost 6 bases and J lost 8 bases. The CDR3 coding sequence is TGTGCCATCAGGGCTAGACAGGGAGAAGAAAAACTGTTTTTT. As protein: CAIRARQGEEKLFF.

The table lists this clone with a count of one. V usage is TRBV5-1 and J usage is TRBJ1-1, with D unresolved. There are 14 residues in the CDR3. V was clipped by 0 bases and J by 1 base, with 7 bases between them. In germline, CDR1 is SGHRS, CDR2 YFSETQ. CDR3 residues: CASSLAVGNTEAFF. The CDR3, as DNA: TGCGCCAGCAGCTTGGCCGTAGGGAACACTGAAGCTTTCTTT.

V and J are TRBV10-2 and TRBJ2-2, with TRBD2 identical over 12 bases. Germline CDR1 and CDR2: WSHSY and SAAADI. The J segment lost 6 bases and the V segment lost 5 bases, leaving 4 bases of the junction unmatched. CDR3 size: 15 residues. In DNA form, the CDR3 reads TGCGCCAGCAGTTCTAGCGGGAGGGCCGCCGGGGAGCTGTTTTTT. As protein: CASSSSGRAAGELFF.

The chain has TRBV7-8 and TRBJ1-4, with a possible D match to TRBD1 (5 bases). The CDR3 runs to 16 residues. Germline V lookup: CDR1 SGHVS, CDR2 FQNEAQ. Trimming pared 1 base from V and 4 bases from J, leaving 13 bases between. The CDR3 spells CASSLGVSGLNEKLFF. The DNA for the CDR3 is TGTGCCAGCAGCTTAGGTGTGTCAGGGCTTAATGAAAAACTGTTTTTT. The full variable domain, its missing parts supplied by reference TRBV7-8 and TRBJ1-4, is GAGVSQSPRYKVAKRGQDVALRCDPISGHVSLFWYQQALGQGPEFLTYFQNEAQLDKSGLPSDRFFAERPEGSVSTLKIQRTQQEDSAVYLCASSLGVSGLNEKLFFGSGTQLSVL.

V is TRBV7-9 and J is TRBJ2-6; tentatively, D is TRBD1 (6 bases). Germline lookup yields CDR1 SEHNR and CDR2 FQNEAQ (reference sequence). With 5 bases removed from V and 1 base from J, the gap between germline ends came to 18 bases. This CDR3 is built from 18 residues. This CDR3 is CASSNPSTGLSGANVLTF. The CDR3 DNA reads TGTGCCAGCAGCAACCCATCGACAGGATTGTCTGGGGCCAACGTCCTGACTTTC.

This clone was observed many times. This chain links TRBV18 with TRBJ1-1, with 11 bases matching TRBD1. Germline-derived CDR1 and CDR2 are KGHSH and LQKENI. The CDR3 is 13 residues long. J gave up 11 bases and V 4 bases, and 6 bases lay outside the gene matches. The CDR3 loop reads CASSHGQGARAFF. The CDR3 DNA reads TGTGCCAGCTCACACGGACAGGGGGCGAGGGCTTTCTTT.

The chain combines TRBV5-4 with TRBJ1-1; 7 nucleotides line up with TRBD1. Germline V gene data show CDR1 as SGHNT and CDR2 as YYREEE (reference sequence). Trimming at V came to 5 bases and at J to 2 bases, leaving 9 bases not matched to a gene. The CDR3 contains 15 residues. The CDR3 loop reads CASSREQGTNTEAFF. The CDR3 bases are TGTGCCAGCAGTCGCGAACAGGGGACCAACACTGAAGCTTTCTTT.

V is TRBV19 and J is TRBJ2-1, with TRBD2 identical over 9 bases. This CDR3 is 17 amino acids long. CDR1 LNHDA and CDR2 SQIVND come from the germline V gene (reference sequence). The junction had 14 bases not matched to a gene; V was cut back by 3 bases and J by 8 bases. The CDR3 loop is CASSISRSSGVKDEQFF. CDR3 in DNA: TGTGCCAGTAGTATTTCTAGGTCTAGCGGGGTGAAGGATGAGCAGTTCTTC.

The CDR3 spells CASSASRDSPLHF. Here the CDR3 DNA reads TGTGCCAGCAGCGCGTCTCGGGATTCACCCCTCCACTTT. This chain uses TRBV9 with TRBJ1-6; D not certain. CDR3 length equals 13 residues. V lost 3 bases and J lost 8, with 9 bases in between. Germline V gives CDR1 SGDLS, CDR2 YYNGEE.

This sequence joins TRBV21-1 and TRBJ2-4. TRBV21-1 is a listed pseudogene. CDR3 length equals 14 residues. For the CDR3, the DNA is TGTGCCAGCAGCAATCGAGGGGCGAAAAACATTCAGTACTTC. Amino acids: CASSNRGAKNIQYF.

The rearrangement joins TRBV3-1 (or the pseudogene TRBV3-2) to TRBJ2-7, with TRBD2 matching over 9 bases. The germline V gene has CDR1 LGHDT and CDR2 YNNKEL (reference sequence). This CDR3 comprises 16 residues. Germline trimming cut 4 bases from V and 0 bases from J; bases unmatched to any gene: 7. The CDR3 DNA reads as TGTGCCAGCAGCCGCACGACTAGCGGCCGCTCCTACGAGCAGTACTTC. Its protein product is CASSRTTSGRSYEQYF.

The rearrangement joins TRBV29-1 to TRBJ2-7; 8 nucleotides line up with TRBD1. V gave up 1 base and J gave up 1 base; unmatched junction bases: 6. Per the germline V gene, CDR1 is SQVTM and CDR2 is ANQGSEA. The CDR3 runs 15 residues. The CDR3 nucleotides are TGCAGCGTTGAAGGGACAGGGACTCTATCCTACGAGCAGTACTTC. Protein: CSVEGTGTLSYEQYF.

The chain uses TRBV4-3 and TRBJ1-2; 8 bases fit TRBD1. The CDR3 length is 15 residues. The V gene end was trimmed by 0 bases and the J gene end by 4 bases; junction bases not matched to a gene: 4. The germline gives CDR1 LGHNA, CDR2 YSLEER. CDR3 DNA: TGCGCCAGCAGCCAAGATATCGGACAGGGCTATGGCTACACCTTC. This codes for CASSQDIGQGYGYTF.

The chain carries TRBV11-2 and TRBJ2-4; D not resolved. Germline V lookup: CDR1 SGHAT, CDR2 FQNNGV. V was clipped by 0 bases and J by 6 bases, with 9 bases between them. The CDR3 spans 14 residues. Here the CDR3 reads CASSLDPQVNIQYF. As DNA, the CDR3 is TGTGCCAGCAGCTTAGACCCTCAAGTAAACATTCAGTACTTC.

V usage is TRBV7-9 and J usage is TRBJ2-5; the match to TRBD2 covers 8 bases. J gave up 4 bases and V 2 bases, and 9 bases lay outside the gene matches. This CDR3 has 16 residues. Germline V CDR1 and CDR2: SEHNR, FQNEAQ (reference sequence). This chain's CDR3 is CASSLSPGGPRETQYF. CDR3 coding DNA: TGTGCCAGCAGCTTATCTCCGGGAGGGCCACGAGAGACCCAGTACTTC.

The chain joins TRBV2 to TRBJ2-7, with unresolved D. Germline V gives CDR1 SNHLY, CDR2 FYNNEI. This CDR3 has 13 residues. The V and J ends lost 7 bases and 3 bases respectively, with 13 bases between them. In DNA form, the CDR3 reads TGTGCCAGCAACCCCGGCCCCAGCTACGAGCAGTACTTC. Translated, it gives CASNPGPSYEQYF. The entire variable domain, with the rest obtained from reference TRBV2 and TRBJ2-7, is as follows: EPEVTQTPSHQVTQMGQEVILRCVPISNHLYFYWYRQILGQKVEFLVSFYNNEISEKSEIFDDQFSVERPDGSNFTLKIRSTKLEDSAMYFCASNPGPSYEQYFGPGTRLTVT.

This clone was recorded a few times. The chain employs TRBV7-9 and TRBJ1-6; possible D gene TRBD1, 6 bases. The V gene's germline CDR1 is SEHNR and CDR2 FQNEAQ (reference sequence). The CDR3 consists of 16 residues. V lost 1 base and J 7 bases, leaving 14 bases between the germline ends. As DNA, the CDR3 is TGTGCCAGCAGCTTAGGTGGAGGACAGTCAAATTCACCCCTCCACTTT. Protein product: CASSLGGGQSNSPLHF. Together with reference TRBV7-9 and TRBJ1-6, the CDR3 gives the full variable domain: DTGVSQNPRHKITKRGQNVTFRCDPISEHNRLYWYRQTLGQGPEFLTYFQNEAQLEKSRLLSDRFSAERPKGSFSTLEIQRTEQGDSAMYLCASSLGGGQSNSPLHFGNGTRLTVT.

This clone is large within its sample. The V gene is TRBV3-1 (or the pseudogene TRBV3-2), the J gene TRBJ2-3; D ambiguous. This CDR3 region has 15 residues. Deletions cut 0 bases from V and 6 bases from J, with 13 bases between. CDR1 and CDR2 (germline): LGHDT, YNNKEL (reference sequence). CDR3 residues: CASSQDRVGKDTQYF. The CDR3 DNA reads TGTGCCAGCAGCCAAGATAGGGTGGGTAAGGATACGCAGTATTTT.

The chain uses TRBV5-1 and TRBJ1-3; 9 bases agree with TRBD1. J was trimmed by 2 bases and V by 0 bases; bases with no gene match: 3. The germline gives CDR1 SGHRS, CDR2 YFSETQ. This CDR3 comprises 16 residues. The CDR3 DNA reads TGCGCCAGCAGCTTGGAAGGGACAGGGACTGGAAACACCATATATTTT. Translation gives CASSLEGTGTGNTIYF. Full variable domain (remainder filled in from reference TRBV5-1 and TRBJ1-3): KAGVTQTPRYLIKTRGQQVTLSCSPISGHRSVSWYQQTPGQGLQFLFEYFSETQRNKGNFPGRFSGRQFSNSRSEMNVSTLELGDSALYLCASSLEGTGTGNTIYFGEGSWLTVV.